This T cell receptor beta chain was identified during a study of blood T cell repertoires in COVID-19. Whole-study context: Collection of acute and convalescent COVID-19 samples took place in the United States, Italy and Spain. Sources were T cells, B-cell-depleted T cells, or PBMCs; the material itself was cDNA or gDNA.

In the original workflow: From reference gene primer amplification, estimates of nucleated cell counts were derived. Produced via immunoSEQ multiplex PCR; TCRdb's table is partial and in-frame only. The D gene and trimming were derived from the DNA, and the V and J assignments and clone size from that table. Seen here are some 100,000 clones, roughly 84% observed once, and the top ten hold approximately 7%. This clone was detected only a few times. The germline V and J ends were trimmed by 7 bases and 4 bases, with 14 bases remaining between them. The CDR3 is made up of 15 amino acids. CDR1 and CDR2 (germline): LNHDA, SQIVND (reference sequence).

The chain has TRBV19 and TRBJ2-6; D may be TRBD1 (6 bases). Material for sequencing was peripheral blood. The TCR was taken from a woman aged 45-65 years with acute or convalescent COVID-19. The CDR3 sequence: CASTLQGGGANVLTF. The CDR3 region has the DNA TGTGCCAGTACCTTACAGGGCGGCGGGGCCAACGTCCTGACTTTC.